This TCR beta chain was identified in a study of identical twins. TCRdb recomputed calls from the 5' RACE reads with MiXCR, one row per CDR3 protein. The repertoire holds around 370,000 distinct CDR3 sequences, with 9% to 10% as singletons. This clonotype was seen repeatedly, ten times or more. Antigen: not known. Study results and limitations: Zero-insertion analyses might be partly confounded by invariant T cells like MAIT and iNKT. Where out-of-frame alpha sequences were twin-shared, they showed excess low generation probability.

The V and J ends lost 0 bases and 2 bases respectively, with 6 bases between them. Germline V CDR1 and CDR2: KGHDR, SFDVKD. The CDR3 consists of 14 residues. The material sequenced was naive T cells sorted from blood. The TCR originated in a woman aged 50 to 60 in good health. The V call is TRBV24-1, the J call TRBJ2-5; D uncertain. DNA of the CDR3: TGTGCCACCAGTGATTTGAGGCCTCAAGAGACCCAGTACTTC. This encodes CATSDLRPQETQYF.